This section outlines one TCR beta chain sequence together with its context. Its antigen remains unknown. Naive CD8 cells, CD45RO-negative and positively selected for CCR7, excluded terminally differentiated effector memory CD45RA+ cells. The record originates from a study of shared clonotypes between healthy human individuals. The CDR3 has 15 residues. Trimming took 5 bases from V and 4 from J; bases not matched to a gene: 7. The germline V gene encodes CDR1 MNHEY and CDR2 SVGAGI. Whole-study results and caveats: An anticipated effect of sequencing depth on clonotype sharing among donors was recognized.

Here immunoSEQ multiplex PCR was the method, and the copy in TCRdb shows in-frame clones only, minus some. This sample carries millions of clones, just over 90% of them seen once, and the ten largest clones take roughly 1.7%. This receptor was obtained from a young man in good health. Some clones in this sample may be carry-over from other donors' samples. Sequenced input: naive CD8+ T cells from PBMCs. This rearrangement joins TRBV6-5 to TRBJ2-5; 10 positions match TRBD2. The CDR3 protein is CASSPLAGVRETQYF. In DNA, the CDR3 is TGTGCCAGCAGTCCCCTAGCGGGAGTACGAGAGACCCAGTACTTC.